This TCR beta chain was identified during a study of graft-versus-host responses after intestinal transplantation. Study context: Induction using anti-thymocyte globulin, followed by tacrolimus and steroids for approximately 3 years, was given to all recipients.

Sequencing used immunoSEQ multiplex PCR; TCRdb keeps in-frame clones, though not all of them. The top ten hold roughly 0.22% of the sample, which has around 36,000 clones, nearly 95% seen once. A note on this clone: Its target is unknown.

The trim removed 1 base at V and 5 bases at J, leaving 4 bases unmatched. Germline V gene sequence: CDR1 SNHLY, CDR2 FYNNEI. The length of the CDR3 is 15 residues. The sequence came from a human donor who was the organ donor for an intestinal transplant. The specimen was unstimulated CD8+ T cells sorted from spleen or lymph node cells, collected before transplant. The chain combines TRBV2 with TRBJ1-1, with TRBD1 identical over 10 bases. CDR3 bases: TGTGCCAGCAGTGAAGAGAGACAGGGGGCGACTGAAGCTTTCTTT. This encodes CASSEERQGATEAFF.